The rows below give T cell receptor beta chains drawn from one sample of a study of tumor and adjacent non-tumor tissue in lung cancer. TCRdb itself ran the multiplex PCR reads through MiXCR, one entry per CDR3 protein. The sample has under 140,000 distinct CDR3 sequences, 84% seen once. The sequencing sample was made of lung tumor tissue. These receptors all come from a man aged 65-85 years with non-small cell lung cancer. Each CDR3 is given with its conserved first and last residue. A D gene is named only where the DNA matches it firmly. A row's size may be missing; if present it is once, few, many or a size class.

clone size,V gene,CDR3 length,J gene,D gene,CDR3 protein,CDR3 DNA
-,TRBV12-3/TRBV12-4,13,TRBJ2-2,-,CASSGYGAGELFF,TGTGCCAGCAGTGGGTACGGCGCCGGGGAGTTGTTTTTT
-,TRBV29-1,14,TRBJ2-1,TRBD2,CSVGLAGGHNEPFF,TGCAGCGTCGGACTAGCAGGAGGCCACAATGAGCCGTTCTTC
-,TRBV10-2,13,TRBJ2-2,-,CTSGSVRSRELFF,TGCACCAGCGGTTCCGTCAGGAGTCGGGAGCTGTTTTTT
-,TRBV6-5,17,TRBJ1-2,TRBD1,CAGSQGTGGTANYGYTF,TGTGCCGGCAGCCAAGGGACAGGGGGAACCGCTAACTATGGCTACACCTTC
-,TRBV29-1,14,TRBJ1-1,-,CCVFGQRSKTEAFF,TGCTGCGTCTTCGGACAGAGAAGTAAAACTGAAGCTTTCTTT
many,TRBV30,14,TRBJ1-1,-,CAWSVLNSGTEAFF,TGTGCCTGGAGTGTACTAAATTCCGGCACTGAAGCTTTCTTT
-,TRBV29-1,11,TRBJ2-7,-,CGVDVGNEQYF,TGCGGCGTTGACGTCGGGAACGAGCAGTACTTC
-,TRBV11-2,14,TRBJ1-1,-,CTSSFCGGRTEAFF,TGTACCAGCAGTTTCTGCGGGGGCCGGACTGAAGCTTTCTTT
many,TRBV12-3/TRBV12-4,16,TRBJ1-5,-,CASSRDSAPPNQPQHF,TGTGCCAGCAGCCGGGACTCAGCACCACCGAATCAGCCCCAGCATTTT
-,TRBV20-1,16,TRBJ2-3,TRBD2,CSASRASGGLTDTHYF,TGCAGTGCTTCCCGGGCTAGCGGGGGCCTCACAGATACGCACTATTTT
-,TRBV19,13,TRBJ1-5,-,CASSTDRNQPQHF,TGTGCCAGTAGTACAGACAGGAATCAGCCCCAGCATTTT
-,TRBV4-3,17,TRBJ2-3,TRBD2,CASSQREPSGRGDTRYF,TGTGCCAGCAGCCAAAGGGAACCTAGCGGGAGGGGGGATACGCGGTATTTT
once,TRBV12-3/TRBV12-4,14,TRBJ1-1,-,CASTLSGGVTEAFF,TGTGCCAGCACTCTCTCCGGGGGGGTCACCGAAGCTTTCTTT
-,TRBV4-1,16,TRBJ1-1,-,CPSSQDLSGRNTEAFF,TGCCCCAGCAGCCAAGATCTGAGTGGGAGGAACACTGAAGCTTTCTTT
many,TRBV28,14,TRBJ1-6,-,CASSFILGNSPLHF,TGTGCCAGCAGTTTTATTCTCGGGAATTCACCCCTCCACTTT